Each of the 23 T cell receptor beta chains below was sequenced from the same sample in a study of blood T cell repertoires in COVID-19. Some clones are missing from TCRdb's copy, which holds only in-frame ones; the method was immunoSEQ multiplex PCR. The table has roughly 400,000 clones, 90% seen once. Sequenced sample: PBMCs or T cells enriched from blood (not recorded which). These receptors originate from a man aged 18 to 29 who had recovered from COVID-19.

This chain links TRBV11-2 with TRBJ1-1; 12 positions match TRBD1. CDR1 SGHAT and CDR2 FQNNGV come from the germline V gene. The J segment lost 3 bases and the V segment lost 9 bases, leaving 11 bases of the junction unmatched. This CDR3 region has 16 residues. CDR3 sequence: CASSIGTGGSYTEAFF. The DNA of the CDR3 is TGTGCCAGTAGTATAGGGACAGGGGGCAGTTACACTGAAGCTTTCTTT.

J is TRBJ2-7 and V is TRBV5-4; 7 nucleotides match TRBD1. Germline trimming cut 4 bases from V and 2 bases from J; bases unmatched to any gene: 12. The CDR3 covers 16 residues. Germline V gene lookup returns CDR1 SGHNT and CDR2 YYREEE (reference sequence). The CDR3 loop is CASSPGTALTPYEQYF. The CDR3 nucleotides read TGTGCCAGCAGCCCGGGGACAGCGCTAACTCCCTACGAGCAGTACTTC.

This clone showed up just a few times. The chain carries TRBV4-1 and TRBJ2-2; 10 bases align to TRBD2. CDR3 size: 16 residues. The V gene end was trimmed by 2 bases and the J gene end by 4 bases; junction bases not matched to a gene: 4. Germline loops: CDR1 MGHRA, CDR2 YSYEKL. This CDR3 is CASSQLAGESTGELFF. CDR3 coding DNA: TGCGCCAGCAGCCAACTAGCGGGAGAGAGCACCGGGGAGCTGTTTTTT.

V gene TRBV3-1 (or the pseudogene TRBV3-2) combines with J gene TRBJ1-1; the D is unclear. The CDR3 spans 12 residues. Germline V gene data show CDR1 as LGHDT and CDR2 as YNNKEL (reference sequence). The V gene lost 4 bases and the J gene lost 12 bases, with 15 bases spanning the gap. CDR3: CASSPNQVVTFF. As DNA, the CDR3 is TGTGCCAGCAGCCCCAATCAGGTTGTAACTTTCTTT.

This clone has a handful of counts. The rearrangement joins TRBV3-1 (or the pseudogene TRBV3-2) to TRBJ2-7; D is unclear. The germline V and J ends were trimmed by 1 base and 6 bases, with 16 bases remaining between them. This CDR3 has 15 residues. Germline V CDR1 and CDR2: LGHDT, YNNKEL (reference sequence). The CDR3 coding sequence is TGTGCCAGCAGCCAAGGGGTCCAGGCCCTAAGCGAGCAGTACTTC. Residues: CASSQGVQALSEQYF.

The V gene is TRBV11-2, the J gene TRBJ1-1, with 8 bases identical to TRBD1. This CDR3 region has 13 residues. With V trimmed by 7 bases and J by 3 bases, 4 bases remained unmatched. Germline CDR1 is SGHAT and CDR2 is FQNNGV. The CDR3 sequence: CASTKDRDTEAFF. For the CDR3, the DNA is TGTGCCAGCACCAAGGACAGGGACACTGAAGCTTTCTTT. The whole variable domain, remainder taken from reference TRBV11-2 and TRBJ1-1, is EAGVAQSPRYKIIEKRQSVAFWCNPISGHATLYWYQQILGQGPKLLIQFQNNGVVDDSQLPKDRFSAERLKGVDSTLKIQPAKLEDSAVYLCASTKDRDTEAFFGQGTRLTVV.

In regard to this clone: Other DNA variants within this sample encode the same CDR3. The gene calls are TRBV11-2 and TRBJ1-2; D call uncertain. The CDR3 length is 15 residues. Germline V gene sequence: CDR1 SGHAT, CDR2 FQNNGV. Trimming shortened V by 0 bases and J by 2 bases, and 10 bases separated the two germline ends. As DNA, the CDR3 is TGTGCCAGCAGCTTAGAGTTTGGGGAGAACTATGGCTACACCTTC. Amino acid sequence: CASSLEFGENYGYTF.

This chain joins TRBV7-9 and TRBJ1-2, with D maybe TRBD1 (5 bases). Deletions cut 4 bases from V and 4 bases from J, with 10 bases between. Germline lookup yields CDR1 SEHNR and CDR2 FQNEAQ (reference sequence). The CDR3 has 13 amino acids. Here the CDR3 reads CASSSDRTYGYTF. The CDR3 DNA sequence: TGTGCCAGCAGCTCAGACAGAACCTATGGCTACACCTTC. Variable domain in full (rest from reference TRBV7-9 and TRBJ1-2): DTGVSQNPRHKITKRGQNVTFRCDPISEHNRLYWYRQTLGQGPEFLTYFQNEAQLEKSRLLSDRFSAERPKGSFSTLEIQRTEQGDSAMYLCASSSDRTYGYTFGSGTRLTVV.

The V and J genes are TRBV2 and TRBJ1-1, with D hard to call. The CDR3 covers 14 residues. Germline V gene lookup returns CDR1 SNHLY and CDR2 FYNNEI. The germline V and J ends were trimmed by 9 bases and 6 bases, with 20 bases remaining between them. In DNA, the CDR3 is TGTGCCAGGACTCCGGGGTTCTCCGACTCTGAAGCTTTCTTT. This encodes CARTPGFSDSEAFF.

V gene TRBV21-1 combines with J gene TRBJ2-1; the tabulated D call, TRBD2, remains unverified against the DNA. TRBV21-1 is recorded as a pseudogene. CDR3 length equals 15 residues. The CDR3 coding sequence is TGTGCCAGCAGCGGGTCCGGGACTGCTTATAATGAGCAGTTCTTC. Its translation: CASSGSGTAYNEQFF.

The rearrangement links TRBV12-3 or TRBV12-4 to TRBJ2-1, with D unresolved. This CDR3 contains 13 residues. The V and J ends lost 6 bases and 6 bases respectively, with 12 bases between them. Written as DNA, the CDR3 is TGTGCCAGCAGCTGGAGAAGATTCAATGAGCAGTTCTTC. Protein product: CASSWRRFNEQFF.

The V gene is TRBV29-1, the J gene TRBJ2-2; D perhaps matches TRBD2 (6 bases). This CDR3 region has 15 residues. From germline, CDR1 is SQVTM and CDR2 ANQGSEA. The ends were cut back, 1 base at V and 6 bases at J, with 15 bases in the middle. The CDR3 DNA follows: TGCAGCGTTGAAGGAATAGGCAGGGAGGCCGGGGAGCTGTTTTTT. Protein product: CSVEGIGREAGELFF.

J is TRBJ1-1 and V is TRBV29-1; possible D gene TRBD1, 6 bases. CDR3 size: 13 residues. The germline V and J ends were trimmed by 6 bases and 4 bases, with 15 bases remaining between them. In germline, CDR1 is SQVTM, CDR2 ANQGSEA. CDR3: CSVIGGGATEAFF. CDR3 sequence (DNA): TGCAGCGTCATAGGGGGGGGAGCCACTGAAGCTTTCTTT.

This clone was detected only once. The chain recombines TRBV6-5 with TRBJ1-2; D gene uncertain. CDR3 size: 14 residues. Deletions cut 7 bases from V and 1 base from J, with 13 bases between. Looked up from germline, CDR1 is MNHEY and CDR2 is SVGAGI. The chain's CDR3 is CASNPSGVNYGYTF. The CDR3 coding sequence is TGTGCCAGCAACCCCAGCGGGGTTAACTATGGCTACACCTTC.

The chain carries TRBV4-1 and TRBJ1-5, with TRBD1 matching over 7 bases. Germline values: CDR1 MGHRA, CDR2 YSYEKL. The V gene end was trimmed by 1 base and the J gene end by 4 bases; junction bases not matched to a gene: 10. The length of the CDR3 is 17 residues. The CDR3 DNA reads as TGCGCCAGCAGCCAAGGATTTGGCAGGGGGGTAAATCAGCCCCAGCATTTT. Translation: CASSQGFGRGVNQPQHF.

This chain joins TRBV25-1 and TRBJ2-1; 8 nucleotides align to TRBD2. CDR1 MGHDK and CDR2 SYGVNS come from the germline V gene. Trimming took 2 bases from V and 6 from J; bases not matched to a gene: 12. This CDR3 region has 17 residues. The CDR3 region is CASSEELKAGVVNEQFF. The CDR3, as DNA: TGTGCCAGCAGTGAAGAGCTGAAAGCGGGAGTAGTCAATGAGCAGTTCTTC.

V is TRBV4-1 and J is TRBJ2-5; 8 nucleotides align to TRBD1. This CDR3 spans 18 amino acids. V shed 1 base and J 5 bases; nucleotides not matched to a gene: 15. The germline V gene has CDR1 MGHRA and CDR2 YSYEKL. The CDR3 sequence: CASSQAARTGWSGETQYF. The CDR3 DNA reads TGCGCCAGCAGCCAAGCCGCCAGGACAGGGTGGAGTGGGGAGACCCAGTACTTC.

This chain joins TRBV12-3 or TRBV12-4 and TRBJ2-2, with TRBD2 matching 7 bases. J was trimmed by 8 bases and V by 4 bases; bases with no gene match: 1. This CDR3 comprises 12 residues. The DNA of the CDR3 is TGTGCCAGCAGTTCTAGCGGTGGGGAGCTGTTTTTT. This sequence encodes CASSSSGGELFF.

The chain links TRBV4-1 to TRBJ1-4, with 8 nucleotides matching TRBD1. Germline V gene data show CDR1 as MGHRA and CDR2 as YSYEKL. Trimming took 3 bases from V and 4 from J; bases not matched to a gene: 7. The CDR3 totals 16 residues. CDR3 amino acids: CASSHGGQVFNEKLFF. The CDR3 DNA follows: TGCGCCAGCAGCCATGGGGGACAGGTATTTAATGAAAAACTGTTTTTT.

The V and J genes are TRBV24-1 and TRBJ2-4; D is possibly TRBD1 (5 bases). CDR1 and CDR2 from the germline V gene are KGHDR and SFDVKD. Trimming left V 4 bases short and J 1 base short, with 10 bases between. The CDR3 spans 15 residues. The chain's CDR3 is CATSDPRVAKNIQYF. In nucleotides, the CDR3 is TGTGCCACCAGTGACCCCAGGGTGGCCAAAAACATTCAGTACTTC.

The J gene is TRBJ2-1, the V gene TRBV7-9, with 13 positions matching TRBD2. CDR3 size: 18 residues. The trim removed 5 bases at V and 8 bases at J, leaving 15 bases unmatched. CDR1 and CDR2 (germline): SEHNR, FQNEAQ (reference sequence). CDR3 protein: CASSRGLAGEAEGYEQFF. The CDR3 nucleotides are TGTGCCAGCAGCCGTGGACTAGCGGGAGAAGCGGAGGGTTATGAGCAGTTCTTC.

V usage is TRBV9 and J usage is TRBJ1-6; unclear D gene. With 7 bases removed from V and 5 bases from J, the gap between germline ends came to 19 bases. The CDR3 consists of 16 residues. Germline V gene sequence: CDR1 SGDLS, CDR2 YYNGEE. Here the CDR3 reads CASGGRAAADNSPLHF. The DNA of the CDR3 is TGTGCCAGCGGAGGGCGGGCGGCAGCGGATAATTCACCCCTCCACTTT.

This chain joins TRBV12-3 or TRBV12-4 and TRBJ1-2; perhaps TRBD1 as D (5 bases). V dropped 5 bases and J dropped 8 bases, with 15 bases sitting between them. The CDR3 spans 13 residues. CDR3: CASSPSGIGGYTF. CDR3 bases: TGTGCCAGCAGTCCCTCAGGGATAGGAGGCTACACCTTC.